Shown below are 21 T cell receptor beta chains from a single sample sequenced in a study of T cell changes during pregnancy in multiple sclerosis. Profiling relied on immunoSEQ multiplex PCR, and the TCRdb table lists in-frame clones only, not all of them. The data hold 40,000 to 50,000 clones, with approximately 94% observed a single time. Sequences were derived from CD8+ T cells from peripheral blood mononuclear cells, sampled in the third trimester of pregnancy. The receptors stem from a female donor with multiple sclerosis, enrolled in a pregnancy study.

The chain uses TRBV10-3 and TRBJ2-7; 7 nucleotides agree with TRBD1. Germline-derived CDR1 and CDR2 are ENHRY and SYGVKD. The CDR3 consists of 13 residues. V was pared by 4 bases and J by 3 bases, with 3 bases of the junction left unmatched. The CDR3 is CAISVGTDYEQYF. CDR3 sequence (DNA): TGTGCCATCAGTGTCGGGACAGACTACGAGCAGTACTTC.

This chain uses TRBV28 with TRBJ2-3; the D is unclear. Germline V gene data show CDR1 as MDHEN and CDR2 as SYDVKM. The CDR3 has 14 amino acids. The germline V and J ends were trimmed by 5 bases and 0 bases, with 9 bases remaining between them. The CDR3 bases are TGTGCCAGCAGTCTAAGTGTTAGCACAGATACGCAGTATTTT. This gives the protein CASSLSVSTDTQYF.

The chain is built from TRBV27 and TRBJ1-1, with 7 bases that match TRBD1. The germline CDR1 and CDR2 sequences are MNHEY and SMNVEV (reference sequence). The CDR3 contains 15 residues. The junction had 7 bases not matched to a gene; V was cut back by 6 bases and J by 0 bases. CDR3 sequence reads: CASSLTGLMNTEAFF. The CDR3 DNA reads TGTGCCAGCAGCTTGACAGGGCTCATGAACACTGAAGCTTTCTTT.

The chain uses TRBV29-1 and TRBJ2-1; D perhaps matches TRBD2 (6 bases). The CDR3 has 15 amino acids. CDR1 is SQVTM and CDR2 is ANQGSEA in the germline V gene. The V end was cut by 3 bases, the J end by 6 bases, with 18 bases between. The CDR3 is CSVDPLGGIPNEQFF. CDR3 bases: TGCAGCGTTGATCCACTTGGAGGGATTCCCAATGAGCAGTTCTTC.

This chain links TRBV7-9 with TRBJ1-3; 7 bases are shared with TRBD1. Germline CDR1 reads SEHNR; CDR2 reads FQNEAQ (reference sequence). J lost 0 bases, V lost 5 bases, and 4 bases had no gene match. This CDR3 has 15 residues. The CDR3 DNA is TGTGCCAGCAGCCCGGACAGGAACTCTGGAAACACCATATATTTT. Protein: CASSPDRNSGNTIYF.

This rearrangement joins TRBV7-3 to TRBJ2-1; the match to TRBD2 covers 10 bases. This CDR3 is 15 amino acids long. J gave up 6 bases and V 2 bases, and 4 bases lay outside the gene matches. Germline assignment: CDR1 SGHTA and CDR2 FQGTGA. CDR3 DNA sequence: TGTGCCAGCAGCTTATATCCTAGCGGGGGCAATGAGCAGTTCTTC. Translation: CASSLYPSGGNEQFF. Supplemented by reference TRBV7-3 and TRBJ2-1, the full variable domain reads GAGVSQTPSNKVTEKGKYVELRCDPISGHTALYWYRQSLGQGPEFLIYFQGTGAADDSGLPNDRFFAVRPEGSVSTLKIQRTERGDSAVYLCASSLYPSGGNEQFFGPGTRLTVL.

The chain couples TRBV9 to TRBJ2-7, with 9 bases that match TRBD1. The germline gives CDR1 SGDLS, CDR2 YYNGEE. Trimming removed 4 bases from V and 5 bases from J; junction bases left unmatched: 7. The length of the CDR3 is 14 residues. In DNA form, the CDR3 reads TGTGCCAGCAGCCCCTCGGACAGGGGCCACGAGCAGTACTTC. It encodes CASSPSDRGHEQYF. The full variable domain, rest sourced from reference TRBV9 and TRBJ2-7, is DSGVTQTPKHLITATGQRVTLRCSPRSGDLSVYWYQQSLDQGLQFLIQYYNGEERAKGNILERFSAQQFPDLHSELNLSSLELGDSALYFCASSPSDRGHEQYFGPGTRLTVT.

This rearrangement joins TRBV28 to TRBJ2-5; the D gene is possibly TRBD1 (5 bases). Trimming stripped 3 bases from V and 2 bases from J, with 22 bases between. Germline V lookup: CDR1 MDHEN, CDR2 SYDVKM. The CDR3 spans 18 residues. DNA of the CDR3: TGTGCCAGCAGTTTCCTTCCCTCCTTCGAAGGGGTTCAAGAGACCCAGTACTTC. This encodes CASSFLPSFEGVQETQYF.

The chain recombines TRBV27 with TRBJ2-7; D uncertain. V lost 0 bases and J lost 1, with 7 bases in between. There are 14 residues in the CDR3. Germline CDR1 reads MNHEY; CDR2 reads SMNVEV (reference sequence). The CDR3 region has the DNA TGTGCCAGCAGTTTATCGCCCAGGTCCTACGAGCAGTACTTC. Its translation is CASSLSPRSYEQYF.

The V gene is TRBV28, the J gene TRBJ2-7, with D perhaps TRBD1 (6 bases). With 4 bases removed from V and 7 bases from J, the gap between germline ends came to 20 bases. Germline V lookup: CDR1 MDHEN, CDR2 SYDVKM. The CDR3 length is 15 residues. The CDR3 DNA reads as TGTGCCAGCAGTTCACAGGGAGAGGCTGGTCGGGAGCAGTACTTC. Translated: CASSSQGEAGREQYF.

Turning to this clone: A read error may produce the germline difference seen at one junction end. The CDR3 DNA is TGTGCTAGCAGCCGAGCCCCTCGTGGCACCGGGGAGCTGTTTTTT. It encodes CASSRAPRGTGELFF. This chain links TRBV7-7 with TRBJ2-2, with D uncertain. The CDR3 is 15 amino acids. Per the germline V gene, CDR1 is SSHAT and CDR2 is FNYEAQ (reference sequence).

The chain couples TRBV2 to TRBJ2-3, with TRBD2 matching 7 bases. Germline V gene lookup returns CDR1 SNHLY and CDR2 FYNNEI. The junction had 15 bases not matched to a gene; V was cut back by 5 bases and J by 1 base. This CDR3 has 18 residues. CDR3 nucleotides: TGTGCCAGCAGTTACGGGGGGAGGACGGCCCTTGGCACAGATACGCAGTATTTT. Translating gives CASSYGGRTALGTDTQYF.

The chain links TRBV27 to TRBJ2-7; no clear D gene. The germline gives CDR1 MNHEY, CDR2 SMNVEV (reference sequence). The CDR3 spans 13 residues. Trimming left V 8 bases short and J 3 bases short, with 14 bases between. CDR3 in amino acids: CASSPGLSYEQYF. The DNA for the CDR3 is TGTGCCAGCTCCCCAGGCTTAAGCTACGAGCAGTACTTC.

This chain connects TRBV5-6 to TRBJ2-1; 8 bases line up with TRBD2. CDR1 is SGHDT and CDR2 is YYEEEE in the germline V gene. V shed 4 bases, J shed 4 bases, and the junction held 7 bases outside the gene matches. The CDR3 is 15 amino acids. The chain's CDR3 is CASSIGGGSYNEQFF. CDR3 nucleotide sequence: TGTGCCAGCAGCATCGGGGGGGGCTCATACAATGAGCAGTTCTTC.

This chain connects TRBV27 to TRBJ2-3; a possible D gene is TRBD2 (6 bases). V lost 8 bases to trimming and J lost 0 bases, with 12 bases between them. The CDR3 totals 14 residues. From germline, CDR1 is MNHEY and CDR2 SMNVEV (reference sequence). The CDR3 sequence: CASRVAASTDTQYF. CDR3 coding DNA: TGTGCCAGCCGTGTAGCGGCTAGCACAGATACGCAGTATTTT.

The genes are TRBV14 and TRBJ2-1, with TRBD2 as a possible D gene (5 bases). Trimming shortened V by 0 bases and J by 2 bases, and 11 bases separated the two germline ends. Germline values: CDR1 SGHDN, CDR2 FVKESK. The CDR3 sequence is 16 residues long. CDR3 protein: CASSQDHGNTYNEQFF. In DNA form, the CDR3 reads TGTGCCAGCAGCCAAGATCACGGGAACACCTACAATGAGCAGTTCTTC.

Here the CDR3 DNA reads TGTGCCAGCAGTTTTGGGACAGGGAGTACTGAGCAGTTCTTC. As protein: CASSFGTGSTEQFF. J is TRBJ2-1 and V is TRBV27; 9 nucleotides agree with TRBD1. The V gene's germline CDR1 is MNHEY and CDR2 SMNVEV (reference sequence). Trimming took 3 bases from V and 9 from J; bases not matched to a gene: 6. The CDR3 runs 14 residues.

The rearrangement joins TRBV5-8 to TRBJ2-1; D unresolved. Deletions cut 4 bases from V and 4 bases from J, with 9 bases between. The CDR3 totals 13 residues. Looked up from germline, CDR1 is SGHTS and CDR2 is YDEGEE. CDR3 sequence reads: CASSPTYYNEQFF. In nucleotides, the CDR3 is TGTGCCAGCAGCCCAACTTATTACAATGAGCAGTTCTTC.

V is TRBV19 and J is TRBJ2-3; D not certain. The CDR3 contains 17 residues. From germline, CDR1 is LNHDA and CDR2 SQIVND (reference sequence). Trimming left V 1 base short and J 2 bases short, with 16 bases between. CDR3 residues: CASSIASGGTYTDTQYF. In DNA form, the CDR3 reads TGTGCCAGTAGTATAGCGTCCGGCGGAACTTACACAGATACGCAGTATTTT. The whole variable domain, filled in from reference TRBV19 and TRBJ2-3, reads DGGITQSPKYLFRKEGQNVTLSCEQNLNHDAMYWYRQDPGQGLRLIYYSQIVNDFQKGDIAEGYSVSREKKESFPLTVTSAQKNPTAFYLCASSIASGGTYTDTQYFGPGTRLTVL.

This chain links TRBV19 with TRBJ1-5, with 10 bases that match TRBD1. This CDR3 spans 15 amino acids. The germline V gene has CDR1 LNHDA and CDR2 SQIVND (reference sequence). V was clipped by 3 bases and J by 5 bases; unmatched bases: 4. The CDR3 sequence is CASSIWDRGHQPQHF. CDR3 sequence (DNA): TGTGCCAGTAGTATCTGGGACAGGGGACATCAGCCCCAGCATTTT.

CDR3 sequence (DNA): TGTGCCAGCAGTCCGACAGGGAATATCTACGAGCAGTACTTC. It is translated as CASSPTGNIYEQYF. The chain links TRBV6-5 to TRBJ2-5; the match to TRBD1 covers 7 bases. The end of the DNA is better explained by TRBJ2-7, so the J call may be wrong. CDR1 is MNHEY, CDR2 SVGAGI, per germline. The CDR3 has 14 residues.